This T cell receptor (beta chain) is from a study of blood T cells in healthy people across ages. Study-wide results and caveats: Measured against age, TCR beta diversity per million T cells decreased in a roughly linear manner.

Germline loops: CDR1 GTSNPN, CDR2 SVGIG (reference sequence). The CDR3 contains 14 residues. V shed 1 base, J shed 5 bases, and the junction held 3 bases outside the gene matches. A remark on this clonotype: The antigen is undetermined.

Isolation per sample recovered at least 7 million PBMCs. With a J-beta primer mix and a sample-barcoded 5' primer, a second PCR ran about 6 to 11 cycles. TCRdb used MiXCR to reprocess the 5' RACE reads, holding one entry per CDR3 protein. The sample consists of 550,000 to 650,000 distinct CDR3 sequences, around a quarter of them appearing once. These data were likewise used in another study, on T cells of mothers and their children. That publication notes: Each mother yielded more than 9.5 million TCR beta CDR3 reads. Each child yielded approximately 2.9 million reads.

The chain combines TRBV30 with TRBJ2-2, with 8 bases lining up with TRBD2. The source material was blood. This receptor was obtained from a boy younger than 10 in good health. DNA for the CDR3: TGTGCCTGGAGTGCTCGGGAGGGGACCGGGGAGCTGTTTTTT. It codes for CAWSAREGTGELFF. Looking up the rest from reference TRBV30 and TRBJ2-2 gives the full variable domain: SQTIHQWPATLVQPVGSPLSLECTVEGTSNPNLYWYRQAAGRGLQLLFYSVGIGQISSEVPQNLSASRPQDRQFILSSKKLLLSDSGFYLCAWSAREGTGELFFGEGSRLTVL.